The following is a T cell receptor beta chain sequence with its context. The data stem from a study of blood T cell repertoires in COVID-19. This study enrolled people aged roughly 18 to 90 from about 24 US geographic areas. Cohorts were determined from participant-reported clinical history. Cohort 3 recovery required two negative PCRs, clearance, or symptom resolution. Generated by immunoSEQ multiplex PCR, the TCRdb table keeps only in-frame clones and is missing some. The sample holds 150,000 to 250,000 clones, more than 65% seen once. The CDR3 runs 15 residues. V was clipped by 2 bases and J by 4 bases, with 14 bases between them. Looked up from germline, CDR1 is MNHEY and CDR2 is SMNVEV (reference sequence).

The sample taken for sequencing was PBMCs or T cells enriched from blood (not recorded which). The chain recombines TRBV27 with TRBJ1-1; a possible D gene is TRBD1 (6 bases). The receptor was isolated from a man aged 35 to 55 who had recovered from COVID-19. The CDR3 sequence: CASSLGNGGGTEAFF. The CDR3 region has the DNA TGTGCCAGCAGTTTAGGGAATGGGGGCGGCACTGAAGCTTTCTTT.